This T cell receptor beta chain was found in a study of ipilimumab plus nivolumab after autologous stem cell transplantation. In the study overall: The DLBCL group included primary refractory and relapsed cases.

The study's findings and limits: The authors say TCR, Treg and microbiome findings warrant further study.

V was clipped by 1 base and J by 7 bases, with 7 bases between them. CDR1 SGHAT and CDR2 FQNNGV come from the germline V gene. The CDR3 loop spans 13 amino acids. Ipilimumab, 1 mg/kg, started 14 to 28 days after autologous transplant. Through week 26, nivolumab 3 mg/kg IV was given weeks 1, 4, 7, 10, then biweekly. Assay: immunoSEQ multiplex PCR; the TCRdb copy retains only in-frame clones and omits some. The sample shows fewer than 85,000 clones, 75% to 85% of them seen only once. A word on this clone: Antigen unknown.

The receptor was derived from a male donor with diffuse large B-cell lymphoma. Sequencing was performed on PBMCs, taken in a trial of ipilimumab plus nivolumab as post-transplant consolidation. The chain couples TRBV11-2 to TRBJ2-2, with D possibly matching TRBD1 (6 bases). This chain's CDR3 is CASSLAGVGELFF. For the CDR3, the DNA is TGTGCCAGCAGCTTAGCAGGGGTCGGGGAGCTGTTTTTT.